Given below is one TCR beta chain in context. What it recognizes is unknown. The entry originates in a study of metastatic and nonmetastatic thyroid tumors. Whole-study context: Malignant thyroid and benign thyroid patients provided blood and tumor or nodule tissue whose repertoires were compared. Study results and limitations: Reports indicated that malignant thyroid tumors showed significantly higher TCR beta diversity than benign nodules did, in blood and tumor.

Through MiXCR, TCRdb re-clonotyped the PCR reads. There are 50,000 or so clones in the sample; about 25% occur only once, and roughly 3% lies in the top ten. V shed 2 bases, J shed 0 bases, and the junction held 1 base outside the gene matches. This CDR3 spans 16 amino acids. CDR1 is MNHNY and CDR2 is SVGAGI in the germline V gene (reference sequence). No patient had received any treatment before thyroid surgery. The chain couples TRBV6-6 to TRBJ2-2, with 9 positions matching TRBD2. This TCR was sampled from a male donor with papillary thyroid cancer or a benign thyroid nodule (not recorded which). Some clones in this sample may be carry-over from other donors' samples. The sample taken for sequencing was blood. The CDR3: CASSYRTSANTGELFF. DNA for the CDR3: TGTGCCAGCAGTTACAGGACTAGCGCGAACACCGGGGAGCTGTTTTTT.